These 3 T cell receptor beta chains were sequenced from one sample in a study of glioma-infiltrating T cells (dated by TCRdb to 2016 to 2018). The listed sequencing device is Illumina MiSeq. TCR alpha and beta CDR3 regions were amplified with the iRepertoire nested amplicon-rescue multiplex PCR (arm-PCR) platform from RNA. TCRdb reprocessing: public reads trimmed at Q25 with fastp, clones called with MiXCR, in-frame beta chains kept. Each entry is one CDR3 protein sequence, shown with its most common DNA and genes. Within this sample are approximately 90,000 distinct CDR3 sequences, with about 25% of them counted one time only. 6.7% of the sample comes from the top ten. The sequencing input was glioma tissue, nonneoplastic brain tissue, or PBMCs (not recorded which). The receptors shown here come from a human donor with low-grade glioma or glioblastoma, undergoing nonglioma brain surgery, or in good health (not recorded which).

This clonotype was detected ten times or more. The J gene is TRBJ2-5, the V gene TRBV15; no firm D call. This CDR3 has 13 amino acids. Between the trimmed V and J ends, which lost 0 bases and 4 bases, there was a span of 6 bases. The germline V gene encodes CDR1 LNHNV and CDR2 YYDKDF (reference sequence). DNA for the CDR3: TGTGCCACCAGCAGAGATCCCGCAGAGACCCAGTACTTC. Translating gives CATSRDPAETQYF.

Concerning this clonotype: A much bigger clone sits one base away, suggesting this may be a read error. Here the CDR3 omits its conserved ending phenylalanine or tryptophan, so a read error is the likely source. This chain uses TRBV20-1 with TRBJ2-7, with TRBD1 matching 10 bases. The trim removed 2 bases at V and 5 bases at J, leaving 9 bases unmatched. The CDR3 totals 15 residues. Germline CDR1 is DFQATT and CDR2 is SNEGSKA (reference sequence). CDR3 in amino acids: CSARPGQGVYHEQYS. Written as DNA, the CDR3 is TGCAGTGCTAGACCCGGACAGGGGGTCTACCACGAGCAGTACTCC.

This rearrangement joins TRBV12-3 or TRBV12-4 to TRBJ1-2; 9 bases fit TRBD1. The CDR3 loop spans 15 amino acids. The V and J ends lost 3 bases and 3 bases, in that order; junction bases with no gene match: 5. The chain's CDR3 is CASSFYRGQDYGYTF. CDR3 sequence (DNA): TGTGCCAGCAGTTTCTACAGGGGGCAGGACTATGGCTACACCTTC.